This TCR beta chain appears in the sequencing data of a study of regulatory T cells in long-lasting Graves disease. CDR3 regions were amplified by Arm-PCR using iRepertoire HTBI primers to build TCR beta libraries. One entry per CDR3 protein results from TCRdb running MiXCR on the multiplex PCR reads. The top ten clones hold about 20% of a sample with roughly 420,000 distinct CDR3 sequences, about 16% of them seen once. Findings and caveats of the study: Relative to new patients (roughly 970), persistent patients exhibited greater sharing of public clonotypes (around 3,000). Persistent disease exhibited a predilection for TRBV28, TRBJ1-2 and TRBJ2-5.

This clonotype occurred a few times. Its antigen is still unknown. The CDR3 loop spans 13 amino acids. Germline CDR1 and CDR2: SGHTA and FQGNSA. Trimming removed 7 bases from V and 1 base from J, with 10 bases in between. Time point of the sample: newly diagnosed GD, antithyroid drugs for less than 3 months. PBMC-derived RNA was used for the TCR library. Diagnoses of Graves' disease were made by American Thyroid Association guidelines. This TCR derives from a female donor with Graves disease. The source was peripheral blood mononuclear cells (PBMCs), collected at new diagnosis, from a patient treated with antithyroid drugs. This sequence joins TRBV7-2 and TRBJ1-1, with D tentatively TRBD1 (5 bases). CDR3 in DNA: TGTGCCAGCAAGTGGACACAGAACACTGAAGCTTTCTTT. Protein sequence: CASKWTQNTEAFF.